Sequencing of this T cell receptor beta chain was carried out in a study of vaccination effects on CD4 cells after COVID-19. CD4+ T cell isolation took place after more than eight days of culture. Germline V gene sequence: CDR1 MNHEY, CDR2 SVGAGI. There are 15 residues in the CDR3. V shed 6 bases and J 4 bases; nucleotides not matched to a gene: 8. This clone was counted a single time. Its antigen is not identified. Assay used: immunoSEQ multiplex PCR; TCRdb lists only in-frame clones, some missing. This table holds about 25,000 clones, over 65% found once. The chain is built from TRBV6-5 and TRBJ2-1; 8 bases align to TRBD2. The source was CD4+ T cells from PBMCs cultured without peptide, collected before COVID-19 vaccination. The clonotype originates from a human donor who received a COVID-19 vaccine. The CDR3, as DNA: TGTGCCAGCAGCGTGGGGGTAGCGGGGTACAATGAGCAGTTCTTC. The encoded protein is CASSVGVAGYNEQFF.